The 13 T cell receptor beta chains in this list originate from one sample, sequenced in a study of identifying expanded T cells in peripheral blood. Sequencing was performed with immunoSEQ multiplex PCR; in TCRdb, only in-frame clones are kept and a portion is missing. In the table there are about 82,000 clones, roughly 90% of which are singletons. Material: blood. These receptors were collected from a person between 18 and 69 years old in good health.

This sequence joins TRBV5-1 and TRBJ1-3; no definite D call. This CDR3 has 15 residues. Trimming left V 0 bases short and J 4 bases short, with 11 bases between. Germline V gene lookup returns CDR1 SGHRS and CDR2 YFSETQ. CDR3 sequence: CASSLAATAGNTIYF. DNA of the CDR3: TGCGCCAGCAGCTTGGCCGCAACAGCGGGAAACACCATATATTTT.

CDR3 sequence: CASRPSLLNEQFF. CDR3 nucleotide sequence: TGTGCCAGCAGACCCTCGTTACTCAATGAGCAGTTCTTC. This sequence joins TRBV7-2 and TRBJ2-1; D is uncertain. V was cut by 6 bases and J by 6 bases, with 12 bases left in between. CDR1 and CDR2 from the germline V gene are SGHTA and FQGNSA. The CDR3 has 13 residues.

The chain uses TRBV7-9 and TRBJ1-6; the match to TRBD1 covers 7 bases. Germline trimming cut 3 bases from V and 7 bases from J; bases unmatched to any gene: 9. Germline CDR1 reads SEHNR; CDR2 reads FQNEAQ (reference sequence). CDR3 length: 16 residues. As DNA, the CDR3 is TGTGCCAGCAGCTTTTCATTGACAGGGCGGAATTCACCCCTCCACTTT. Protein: CASSFSLTGRNSPLHF. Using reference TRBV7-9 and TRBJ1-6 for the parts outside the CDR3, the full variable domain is DTGVSQNPRHKITKRGQNVTFRCDPISEHNRLYWYRQTLGQGPEFLTYFQNEAQLEKSRLLSDRFSAERPKGSFSTLEIQRTEQGDSAMYLCASSFSLTGRNSPLHFGNGTRLTVT.

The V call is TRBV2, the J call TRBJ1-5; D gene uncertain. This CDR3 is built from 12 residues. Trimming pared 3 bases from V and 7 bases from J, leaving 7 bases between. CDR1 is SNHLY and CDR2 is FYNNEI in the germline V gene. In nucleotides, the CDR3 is TGTGCCAGCAGTGACGGGAACCAGCCCCAGCATTTT. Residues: CASSDGNQPQHF.

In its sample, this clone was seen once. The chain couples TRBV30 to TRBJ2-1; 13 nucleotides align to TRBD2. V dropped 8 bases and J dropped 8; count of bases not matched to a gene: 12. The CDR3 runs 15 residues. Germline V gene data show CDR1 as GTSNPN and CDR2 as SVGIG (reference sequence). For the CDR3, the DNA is TGTGCCCGACGACTAGCGGGAGGTGGACAGGATGAGCAGTTCTTC. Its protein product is CARRLAGGGQDEQFF.

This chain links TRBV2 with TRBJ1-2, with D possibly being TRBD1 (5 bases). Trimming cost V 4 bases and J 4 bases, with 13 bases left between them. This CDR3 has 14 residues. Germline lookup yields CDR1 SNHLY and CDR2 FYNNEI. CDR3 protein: CASSGPGLSYGYTF. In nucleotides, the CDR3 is TGTGCCAGCAGTGGTCCAGGGTTAAGCTATGGCTACACCTTC.

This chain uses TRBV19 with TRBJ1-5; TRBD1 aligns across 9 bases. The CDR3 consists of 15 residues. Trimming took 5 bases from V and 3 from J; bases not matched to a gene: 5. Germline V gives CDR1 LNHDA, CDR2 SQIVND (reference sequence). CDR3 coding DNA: TGTGCCAGTAGTGCCTGGACAGGGGCCAATCAGCCCCAGCATTTT. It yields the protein CASSAWTGANQPQHF.

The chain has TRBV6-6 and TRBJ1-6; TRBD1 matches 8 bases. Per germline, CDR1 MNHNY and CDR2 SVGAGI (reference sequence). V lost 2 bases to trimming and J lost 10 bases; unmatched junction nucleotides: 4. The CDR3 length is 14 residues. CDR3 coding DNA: TGTGCCAGCAGTTACGGGACAGGATCCTCACCCCTCCACTTT. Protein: CASSYGTGSSPLHF.

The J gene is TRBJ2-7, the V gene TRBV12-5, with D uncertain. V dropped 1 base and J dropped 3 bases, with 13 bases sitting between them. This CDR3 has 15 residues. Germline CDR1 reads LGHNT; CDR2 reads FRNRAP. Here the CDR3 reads CASGLGGRTHYEQYF. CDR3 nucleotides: TGTGCTAGTGGTTTGGGAGGCAGGACGCACTACGAGCAGTACTTC.

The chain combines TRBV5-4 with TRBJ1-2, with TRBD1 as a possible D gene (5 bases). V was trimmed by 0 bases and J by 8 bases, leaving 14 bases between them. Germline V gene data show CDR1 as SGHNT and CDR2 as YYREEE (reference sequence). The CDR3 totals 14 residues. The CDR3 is CASSLVGVDSGYTF. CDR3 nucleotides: TGTGCCAGCAGCTTGGTAGGGGTGGATTCGGGCTACACCTTC.

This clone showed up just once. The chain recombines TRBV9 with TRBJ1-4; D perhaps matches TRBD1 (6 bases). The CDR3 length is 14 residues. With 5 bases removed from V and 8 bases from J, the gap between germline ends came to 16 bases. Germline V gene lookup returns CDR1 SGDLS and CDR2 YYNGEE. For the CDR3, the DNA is TGTGCCAGCAGTCTGACAGGAGGCCAGGAAAAACTGTTTTTT. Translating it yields CASSLTGGQEKLFF. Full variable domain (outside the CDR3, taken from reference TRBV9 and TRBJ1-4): DSGVTQTPKHLITATGQRVTLRCSPRSGDLSVYWYQQSLDQGLQFLIQYYNGEERAKGNILERFSAQQFPDLHSELNLSSLELGDSALYFCASSLTGGQEKLFFGSGTQLSVL.

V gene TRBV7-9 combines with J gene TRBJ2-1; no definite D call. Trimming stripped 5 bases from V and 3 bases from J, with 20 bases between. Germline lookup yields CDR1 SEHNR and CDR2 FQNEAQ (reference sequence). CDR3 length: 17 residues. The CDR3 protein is CASSPLISQSNYNEQFF. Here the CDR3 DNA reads TGTGCCAGCAGCCCTCTGATTTCGCAGTCGAACTACAATGAGCAGTTCTTC.

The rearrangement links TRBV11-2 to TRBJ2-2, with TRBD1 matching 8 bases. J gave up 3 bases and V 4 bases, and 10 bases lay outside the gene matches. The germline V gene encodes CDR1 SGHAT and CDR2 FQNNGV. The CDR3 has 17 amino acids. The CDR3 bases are TGTGCCAGCAGCTCCAGCCGGGACAGGTTTTACACCGGGGAGCTGTTTTTT. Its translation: CASSSSRDRFYTGELFF. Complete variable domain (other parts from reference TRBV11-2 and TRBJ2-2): EAGVAQSPRYKIIEKRQSVAFWCNPISGHATLYWYQQILGQGPKLLIQFQNNGVVDDSQLPKDRFSAERLKGVDSTLKIQPAKLEDSAVYLCASSSSRDRFYTGELFFGEGSRLTVL.